This T cell receptor (beta chain) was sequenced during a study of long-term antiretroviral therapy in people with HIV. Study-wide results and limits: ART adherence was not documented, and neither viral resistance nor therapy changes had any data. Diversity increased after ART yet remained lower than in transplant donor controls.

A word on this clone: Antigen unknown.

Runs used v3.0 of the immunoSEQ assay and were done at survey level. This table comes from immunoSEQ multiplex PCR, and its TCRdb copy is limited to in-frame clones, with some not included. This table has some 20,000 clones, 80% to 85% appearing once. Each HIV participant was treated in the United States. CDR1 is SGHRS and CDR2 is YFSETQ in the germline V gene. V dropped 1 base and J dropped 6; count of bases not matched to a gene: 9. The CDR3 covers 16 residues. The TCR was taken from a woman aged 40 to 55 with HIV. This rearrangement joins TRBV5-1 to TRBJ2-1; 8 bases agree with TRBD2. The source was unsorted PBMCs, collected 1.2 years after starting antiretroviral therapy. The CDR3 nucleotides read TGCGCCAGCAGCTTGTGGGCGGGAGGTCGGGGCAATGAGCAGTTCTTC. Its translation is CASSLWAGGRGNEQFF.